Included here is one T cell receptor (beta chain) sequence, with context. These data belong to a study of blood T cell repertoires in COVID-19. Across the study: COVID-19 samples, acute and convalescent, were from the United States, Italy and Spain. T cells, B-cell-depleted T cells, or PBMCs supplied cDNA or gDNA.

Source study methods: By means of reference gene primer amplification, nucleated cell counts were estimated. TCRdb's table, derived via immunoSEQ multiplex PCR, lists solely in-frame clones and lacks some. That table is the source of V, J and clone size, and D and trimming were worked out from the DNA. The table lists about 200,000 clones, about 88% of them singletons. Trimming removed 8 bases from V and 4 bases from J; junction bases left unmatched: 9. Per germline, CDR1 SGHRS and CDR2 YFSETQ. There are 15 residues in the CDR3. V usage is TRBV5-1 and J usage is TRBJ2-3; 11 positions match TRBD2. The TCR was taken from a man aged 45-65 years with COVID-19, enrolled during active disease. Specimen: peripheral blood. As DNA, the CDR3 is TGCGCCAGTAAGGAGACTAGCGGGACCGCAGATACGCAGTATTTT. As protein: CASKETSGTADTQYF.